One sample yielded the 26 T cell receptor beta chains listed below, sequenced in a study of somatic mutations in cytotoxic T cells in rheumatoid arthritis. Assay used: immunoSEQ multiplex PCR; TCRdb lists only in-frame clones, some missing. Here the sample spans about 10,000 clones, around four fifths being singletons. The sequenced material came from CD8+ T cells sorted from blood. Every receptor here comes from an adult with rheumatoid arthritis.

This clone was detected only once. V usage is TRBV5-6 and J usage is TRBJ2-1, with D perhaps matching TRBD1 (6 bases). The V and J ends lost 4 bases and 4 bases respectively, with 9 bases between them. Germline V gene sequence: CDR1 SGHDT, CDR2 YYEEEE. CDR3 length equals 13 residues. CDR3 coding DNA: TGTGCCAGCAGCCTCACAGGGTACAATGAGCAGTTCTTC. Translated: CASSLTGYNEQFF.

V is TRBV11-2 and J is TRBJ2-7; D remains ambiguous. CDR1 and CDR2 from the germline V gene are SGHAT and FQNNGV. The CDR3 is made up of 17 amino acids. V lost 3 bases and J 5 bases, leaving 23 bases between the germline ends. The CDR3 coding sequence is TGTGCCAGCAGCTTTCTAAAACAGATTGGGTTAGGGAACGAGCAGTACTTC. Translated: CASSFLKQIGLGNEQYF.

The chain combines TRBV27 with TRBJ1-2; a possible D gene is TRBD1 (6 bases). This CDR3 contains 15 residues. Trimming removed 2 bases from V and 8 bases from J, with 18 bases in between. Germline values: CDR1 MNHEY, CDR2 SMNVEV (reference sequence). CDR3 amino acids: CASSLRSGGLWGYTF. CDR3 coding DNA: TGTGCCAGCAGTTTAAGGTCGGGGGGCCTGTGGGGCTACACCTTC.

This chain joins TRBV4-1 and TRBJ2-7; 9 nucleotides match TRBD1. The CDR3 has 14 residues. Per the germline V gene, CDR1 is MGHRA and CDR2 is YSYEKL. With 3 bases clipped from V and 2 bases from J, the junction kept 2 bases outside the gene matches. Here the CDR3 reads CASSHRTGAYEQYF. CDR3 coding DNA: TGCGCCAGCAGCCACCGGACAGGGGCCTACGAGCAGTACTTC.

The V and J genes are TRBV6-4 and TRBJ1-2; D ambiguous. The CDR3 loop spans 13 amino acids. Trimming shortened V by 0 bases and J by 8 bases, and 10 bases separated the two germline ends. From germline, CDR1 is MRHNA and CDR2 SNTAGT. CDR3 in DNA: TGTGCCAGCAGTGACTCCCTTGCCGGGGGCTACACCTTC. Encoded protein: CASSDSLAGGYTF.

This rearrangement joins TRBV29-1 to TRBJ2-5; 10 bases match TRBD1. The J call may be incorrect, as the DNA end agrees better with TRBJ2-7. The CDR3 is 12 residues long. CDR1 is SQVTM and CDR2 is ANQGSEA in the germline V gene. CDR3 nucleotide sequence: TGCAGCCTCGGACAGGGGGACTACGAGCAGTACTTC. Translating it yields CSLGQGDYEQYF.

The V call is TRBV11-2, the J call TRBJ1-1, with D uncertain. The CDR3 is 15 amino acids. The V and J ends lost 3 bases and 0 bases respectively, with 11 bases between them. Per the germline V gene, CDR1 is SGHAT and CDR2 is FQNNGV. The CDR3 reads CASSFTQLVNTEAFF. In nucleotides, the CDR3 is TGTGCCAGCAGCTTTACGCAGTTAGTGAACACTGAAGCTTTCTTT.

This clone was seen just once. The V call is TRBV9, the J call TRBJ2-2; D is possibly TRBD2 (7 bases). This CDR3 region has 16 residues. V was clipped by 0 bases and J by 5 bases, with 14 bases between them. The germline CDR1 and CDR2 sequences are SGDLS and YYNGEE. DNA for the CDR3: TGTGCCAGCAGCGTAGGTGCGGGGGCGGTTACCGGGGAGCTGTTTTTT. Its protein is CASSVGAGAVTGELFF.

This chain links TRBV6-1 with TRBJ2-3, with 7 bases fitting TRBD2. Germline values: CDR1 MNHNS, CDR2 SASEGT. V dropped 0 bases and J dropped 4; count of bases not matched to a gene: 10. The length of the CDR3 is 17 residues. This CDR3 reads CASSEAIGGRAADTQYF. The CDR3 DNA reads TGTGCCAGCAGTGAAGCGATTGGCGGGAGAGCAGCAGATACGCAGTATTTT.

The V gene is TRBV10-3, the J gene TRBJ1-2, with TRBD1 identical over 8 bases. This CDR3 has 13 residues. CDR1 and CDR2 (germline): ENHRY, SYGVKD. V lost 2 bases and J lost 6; bases outside the gene matches: 2. The CDR3 nucleotides read TGTGCCATCAGTGAGGGACAGGGTGATGGCTACACCTTC. This gives the protein CAISEGQGDGYTF.

CDR3 amino acids: CASSLASETEAFF. In DNA, the CDR3 is TGTGCCAGCAGCTTAGCCTCGGAGACTGAAGCTTTCTTT. V gene TRBV7-8 combines with J gene TRBJ1-1; no definite D call. This CDR3 has 13 amino acids. Germline loops: CDR1 SGHVS, CDR2 FQNEAQ. Deletions cut 0 bases from V and 5 bases from J, with 7 bases between.

The rearrangement joins TRBV27 to TRBJ1-2, with D uncertain. Germline loops: CDR1 MNHEY, CDR2 SMNVEV (reference sequence). The CDR3 contains 14 residues. Trimming stripped 2 bases from V and 2 bases from J, with 9 bases between. The CDR3: CASSLTGVNYGYTF. The CDR3 DNA reads TGTGCCAGCAGTTTAACTGGGGTCAACTATGGCTACACCTTC.

V usage is TRBV5-5 and J usage is TRBJ1-5; TRBD1 matches at 9 bases. Germline-derived CDR1 and CDR2 are SGHKS and YYEKEE (reference sequence). This CDR3 spans 15 amino acids. V trimming: 0 bases; J trimming: 5 bases; junction bases outside the gene matches: 3. CDR3 amino acids: CASSLGGTGYQPQHF. Written as DNA, the CDR3 is TGTGCCAGCAGCTTGGGGGGGACAGGGTATCAGCCCCAGCATTTT.

This clone was recorded a few times. This chain links TRBV10-3 with TRBJ1-2; 8 bases map to TRBD1. Per the germline V gene, CDR1 is ENHRY and CDR2 is SYGVKD. The length of the CDR3 is 12 residues. The V segment lost 2 bases and the J segment 10 bases; nucleotides outside the gene matches: 3. Here the CDR3 DNA reads TGTGCCATCAGTGAGGGACAGGGTACCTACACCTTC. Its translation is CAISEGQGTYTF.

This clone was recorded once. V usage is TRBV14 and J usage is TRBJ1-2, with D perhaps matching TRBD1 (5 bases). CDR3 size: 15 residues. V was pared by 0 bases and J by 5 bases, with 13 bases between. The germline CDR1 and CDR2 sequences are SGHDN and FVKESK. CDR3 bases: TGTGCCAGCAGCCAAGATATTCGGGGACCGTATGGCTACACCTTC. Translation: CASSQDIRGPYGYTF.

This clone was counted between two and nine times. This chain connects TRBV5-1 to TRBJ1-6, with TRBD1 matching 9 bases. Germline lookup yields CDR1 SGHRS and CDR2 YFSETQ. With 4 bases clipped from V and 9 bases from J, the junction kept 5 bases outside the gene matches. The CDR3 sequence is 14 residues long. The CDR3 nucleotides read TGCGCCAGCAGCCCGGGACAGGGTGTTTCACCCCTCCACTTT. This encodes CASSPGQGVSPLHF.

The chain uses TRBV9 and TRBJ2-3; D gene uncertain. The CDR3 covers 13 residues. V lost 0 bases, J lost 5 bases, and 7 bases lay in between. Germline-derived CDR1 and CDR2 are SGDLS and YYNGEE. The CDR3 is CASSVDWGDTQYF. Written as DNA, the CDR3 is TGTGCCAGCAGCGTAGATTGGGGAGATACGCAGTATTTT.

V is TRBV27 and J is TRBJ2-7; perhaps TRBD2 as D (6 bases). Germline CDR1 and CDR2: MNHEY and SMNVEV (reference sequence). The ends were cut back, 2 bases at V and 7 bases at J, with 21 bases in the middle. This CDR3 comprises 16 residues. CDR3 sequence: CASSLVRGNYHGEQYF. CDR3 in DNA: TGTGCCAGCAGTTTAGTACGGGGGAACTATCATGGGGAGCAGTACTTC.

The chain combines TRBV6-5 with TRBJ1-2; the D gene is possibly TRBD1 (5 bases). The CDR3 contains 13 residues. The germline V gene has CDR1 MNHEY and CDR2 SVGAGI. The germline V and J ends were trimmed by 2 bases and 6 bases, with 10 bases remaining between them. The CDR3 DNA sequence: TGTGCCAGCAGTTACGGGGGTATAGATGGCTACACCTTC. This encodes CASSYGGIDGYTF.

This clone came up once. The gene calls are TRBV19 and TRBJ1-2; D not certain. CDR3 length: 15 amino acids. CDR1 is LNHDA and CDR2 is SQIVND in the germline V gene (reference sequence). Between the trimmed V and J ends, which lost 1 base and 2 bases, there was a span of 11 bases. The CDR3 bases are TGTGCCAGTAGTATAGCCGGCCTGCCCAACTATGGCTACACCTTC. It is translated as CASSIAGLPNYGYTF.

V gene TRBV29-1 combines with J gene TRBJ2-5, with 7 bases that match TRBD2. Trimming cost V 4 bases and J 4 bases; bases outside gene matches: 9. This CDR3 has 14 residues. Germline CDR1 and CDR2: SQVTM and ANQGSEA. In DNA, the CDR3 is TGCAGCGTTGGGGGGGGGATGGGGTTAGAGACCCAGTACTTC. Its translation is CSVGGGMGLETQYF.

The gene calls are TRBV5-1 and TRBJ2-5; 9 positions match TRBD1. From germline, CDR1 is SGHRS and CDR2 YFSETQ. CDR3 size: 14 residues. J was trimmed by 4 bases and V by 0 bases; bases with no gene match: 1. The CDR3 coding sequence is TGCGCCAGCAGCTTGGGACAGGGGGGAGAGACCCAGTACTTC. It codes for CASSLGQGGETQYF.

This chain links TRBV19 with TRBJ1-4, with 7 nucleotides matching TRBD1. The CDR3 extends over 14 amino acids. After removal of 3 bases from V and 8 bases from J, the junction contained 6 bases not matched to a gene. Germline CDR1 LNHDA, CDR2 SQIVND (reference sequence). CDR3 nucleotides: TGTGCCAGTAGTATTCTGAGGGGGCGCGAAAAACTGTTTTTT. This translates into CASSILRGREKLFF.

Concerning this clone itself: A single base is all that separates this from a far larger clone, so a read error is likely. The chain joins TRBV6-5 to TRBJ1-1, with D possibly being TRBD1 (5 bases). CDR1 and CDR2 (germline): MNHEY, SVGAGI. This CDR3 spans 12 amino acids. The CDR3 reads CAGSYGATEAFF. DNA for the CDR3: TGTGCCGGCAGTTACGGGGCAACTGAAGCTTTCTTT.

This rearrangement joins TRBV6-1 to TRBJ2-7; tentatively, D is TRBD2 (6 bases). The germline gives CDR1 MNHNS, CDR2 SASEGT. This CDR3 contains 13 residues. The V end was cut by 4 bases, the J end by 3 bases, with 10 bases between. Here the CDR3 DNA reads TGTGCCAGCAGTGGACAGACTAGCTACGAGCAGTACTTC. Its protein is CASSGQTSYEQYF.

V and J are TRBV25-1 and TRBJ2-7; the D is unclear. Germline V lookup: CDR1 MGHDK, CDR2 SYGVNS. Deletions cut 2 bases from V and 3 bases from J, with 2 bases between. The CDR3 has 11 residues. The CDR3 protein is CASSESYEQYF. CDR3 bases: TGTGCCAGCAGTGAAAGCTACGAGCAGTACTTC.